This is a list of T cell receptor beta chains from one sample in a study of blood T cells in healthy people across ages. One entry per CDR3 protein, called by TCRdb with MiXCR from the 5' RACE reads. The data show 1,500,000 or so distinct CDR3 sequences, with roughly 59% seen just once and under 8.5% held by the top ten. The sequenced material came from blood. Receptors originate from a man in his late teens or twenties in good health. Each CDR3 is given with its conserved first and last residue. The D gene is left open where the match is weak. Not every row has a clone size; where given, it reads once, few, many or a size class.

TRBD2	TRBV7-2	few	TRBJ2-3	TGTGCCAGCAGGAAAATCGGGGGGAGCACAGATACGCAGTATTTT	CASRKIGGSTDTQYF
.	TRBV21-1	.	TRBJ1-6	TGTGCCAGCACCACTATAGGGGATTCACCCCTCCACTTT	CASTTIGDSPLHF
.	TRBV7-9	.	TRBJ1-6	TGTGCCAGCAGCCTGGACGCCGCCTATAATTCACCCCTCCACTTT	CASSLDAAYNSPLHF
TRBD2	TRBV6-1	.	TRBJ2-7	TGTGCCAGCAGCCACGGCCTAGCGGGAGGGCAAAATTACTACGAGCAGTACTTC	CASSHGLAGGQNYYEQYF
.	TRBV4-1	.	TRBJ2-5	TGCGCCAGCAGCCAAGAGTTTCCAACTTCCAATGAGCAGTACTTC	CASSQEFPTSNEQYF
TRBD1	TRBV7-9	.	TRBJ2-5	TGTGCCAGCAGCGGCCAGACAGGGGAGGAGCAGTACTTC	CASSGQTGEEQYF
TRBD1	TRBV12-3/TRBV12-4	.	TRBJ1-1	TGTGCCAGCAGTTCAGGACAGGGCAGGAACACTGAAGCTTTCTTT	CASSSGQGRNTEAFF
.	TRBV7-2	.	TRBJ1-1	TGTGCCAGCAGCTTGGGGTTTGCAAACACTGAAGCTTTCTTT	CASSLGFANTEAFF
.	TRBV6-2/TRBV6-3	.	TRBJ1-1	TGTGCCAGCAGTTACCGTAGGGGGGGCACTGAAGCTTTCTTT	CASSYRRGGTEAFF
TRBD2	TRBV12-5	.	TRBJ2-3	TGTGCTAGTGGTACAGGGACTAGCGGGACGGGGGATACGCAGTATTTT	CASGTGTSGTGDTQYF
TRBD2	TRBV6-1	.	TRBJ2-1	TGTGCCAGCAGTGAAACGGGTGGACTAGGCAATGAGCAGTTCTTC	CASSETGGLGNEQFF
TRBD2	TRBV7-2	once	TRBJ2-3	TGTGCCAGCGGGGGGGGACTAGTCACAGATACGCAGTATTTT	CASGGGLVTDTQYF
TRBD1	TRBV5-4	.	TRBJ2-1	TGTGCCAGCAGCTTAGCGGACAGGGTGGGCAATGAGCAGTTCTTC	CASSLADRVGNEQFF
TRBD2	TRBV29-1	.	TRBJ2-1	TGCAGCGTAGCTACTAGCGGGGTAAACGGTGAGCAGTTCTTC	CSVATSGVNGEQFF
TRBD1	TRBV10-3	few	TRBJ2-7	TGTGCCATCAGTGGGACAGGGGCCGAGCAGTACTTC	CAISGTGAEQYF
TRBD2	TRBV6-5	.	TRBJ2-1	TGTGCCAGCAGTTACGACCGAAATTCGGGGGGTCTGTACAATGAGCAGTTCTTC	CASSYDRNSGGLYNEQFF
.	TRBV6-5	.	TRBJ1-2	TGTGCCAGCAGCCTCGATGGGACCCACGGCTATGGCTACACCTTC	CASSLDGTHGYGYTF
.	TRBV11-2	.	TRBJ2-6	TGTGCCAGCAGCTTAGAAGGAACCGGCTCTGGGGCCAACGTCCTGACTTTC	CASSLEGTGSGANVLTF
TRBD2	TRBV10-3	.	TRBJ2-5	TGTGCCATCAGGGGACTAGCGGGGGACCAAGAGACCCAGTACTTC	CAIRGLAGDQETQYF
.	TRBV29-1	.	TRBJ1-1	TGCAGCGTTGACGGCCACAGGGTGGGAACTGAAGCTTTCTTT	CSVDGHRVGTEAFF
.	TRBV9	.	TRBJ2-3	TGTGCCAGCAGCGTCTCACCGGGTCAGACTTACCCAGATACGCAGTATTTT	CASSVSPGQTYPDTQYF
.	TRBV9	few	TRBJ2-7	TGTGCCAGCAGCGACGGGGTCGCCTACGAGCAGTACTTC	CASSDGVAYEQYF
.	TRBV5-1	.	TRBJ2-5	TGCGCCAGCAGCTTGGGCGAGTCAGGTCTGCGTAAGACCCAGTACTTC	CASSLGESGLRKTQYF
.	TRBV5-1	.	TRBJ2-5	TGCGCCAGCAGCCCGGGGTCGACACTGGGTAGTCAAGAGACCCAGTACTTC	CASSPGSTLGSQETQYF
TRBD2	TRBV20-1	.	TRBJ2-5	TGCAGTGCTAGTGGGCCTAGCGGGGGGGAGACCCAGTACTTC	CSASGPSGGETQYF
.	TRBV7-9	.	TRBJ2-1	TGTGCCACCAGCTCAGTTGGACTTTTCTACAATGAGCAGTTCTTC	CATSSVGLFYNEQFF
.	TRBV7-9	.	TRBJ2-1	TGTGCCAGCAGCTTAGTGGGGCTTCACAATGAGCAGTTCTTC	CASSLVGLHNEQFF
.	TRBV6-5	few	TRBJ2-1	TGTGCCAGCAAGACCGGGAACAATGAGCAGTTCTTC	CASKTGNNEQFF
.	TRBV10-3	.	TRBJ2-2	TGTGCCATGAAACAGGGAACGGACACCGGGGAGCTGTTTTTT	CAMKQGTDTGELFF
TRBD2	TRBV10-3	few	TRBJ2-5	TGTGCCATCAGTGTAGCGGGGCCACGGGGGACCCAGTACTTC	CAISVAGPRGTQYF
.	TRBV6-2/TRBV6-3	.	TRBJ2-4	TGTGCCAGCAGAACGGGCACTTCCAAAAACATTCAGTACTTC	CASRTGTSKNIQYF
.	TRBV20-1	few	TRBJ2-7	TGCAGTGCTGGACTAACTGGGACTGTCCGCGAGCAGTACTTC	CSAGLTGTVREQYF
TRBD2	TRBV20-1	.	TRBJ2-1	TGCAGTGCGAGGATGCGGAACACGGGGGGTGAGCAGTTCTTC	CSARMRNTGGEQFF
.	TRBV29-1	few	TRBJ2-3	TGCAGCGCTAGGGTCTCAGATACGCAGTATTTT	CSARVSDTQYF
TRBD2	TRBV15	.	TRBJ2-7	TGTGCCACCAGCACACTAGCGGACTACGGCGAGCAGTACTTC	CATSTLADYGEQYF
.	TRBV12-5	.	TRBJ2-1	TGTGCTAGTGGTTTATTTCAGGCGGGACGCTCCTACAATGAGCAGTTCTTC	CASGLFQAGRSYNEQFF
TRBD1	TRBV5-1	few	TRBJ1-1	TGCGCCGGCAGCCCTGGGACAGGGGACACTGAAGCTTTCTTT	CAGSPGTGDTEAFF
TRBD1	TRBV7-9	.	TRBJ2-1	TGTGCCAGCAGCTTACCAGGGACAGATGACAATGAGCAGTTCTTC	CASSLPGTDDNEQFF
.	TRBV4-3	few	TRBJ2-1	TGCGCCAGCAGCCAAGAGAGTTGGGGGAGCTCCTACAATGAGCAGTTCTTC	CASSQESWGSSYNEQFF
TRBD2	TRBV6-5	.	TRBJ2-1	TGTGCCAGCAATCCCGGCGGGACTAGCGGGACTAATGAGCAGTTCTTC	CASNPGGTSGTNEQFF
TRBD2	TRBV20-1	.	TRBJ2-4	TGCAGTGCAGCGGGGGGGCCGTCCAAAAACATTCAGTACTTC	CSAAGGPSKNIQYF